These 32 T cell receptor beta chains originate from one sample sequenced in a study of response to subunit inactivated influenza vaccine. TCRdb independently ran MiXCR on the RT-PCR reads; one entry per CDR3 protein. The data hold around 600,000 distinct CDR3 sequences, with roughly 12% observed a single time. These records were also assigned to another study, of T cells expressing NK-cell markers. That work adds: Scientists made TCR beta cDNA using 5'RACE template switching with UMIs.

Material: PBMCs from blood, obtained on the day of vaccination. Every receptor here comes from a man aged 45-65 years who received an inactivated influenza vaccine.

The chain couples TRBV30 to TRBJ1-1; D is unclear. The length of the CDR3 is 13 residues. Germline V gene lookup returns CDR1 GTSNPN and CDR2 SVGIG (reference sequence). Trimming cost V 2 bases and J 0 bases, with 7 bases left between them. CDR3 sequence (DNA): TGTGCCTGGAGTAGCAACCTGAACACTGAAGCTTTCTTT. This translates into CAWSSNLNTEAFF.

The chain links TRBV5-1 to TRBJ1-3, with D unresolved. Germline CDR1 SGHRS, CDR2 YFSETQ. Trimming cost V 4 bases and J 3 bases, with 17 bases left between them. This CDR3 contains 16 residues. DNA of the CDR3: TGCGCCAGCAGCCCCCTTTCTTGGACGGGTGGAAACACCATATATTTT. This encodes CASSPLSWTGGNTIYF.

The chain uses TRBV6-2 or TRBV6-3 and TRBJ2-3; D remains unclear. V lost 5 bases and J lost 6, with 15 bases in between. Germline V gene sequence: CDR1 MNHEY, CDR2 SVGEGT. The CDR3 is 14 residues long. CDR3 bases: TGTGCCAGCAGTACCTTCATAACCGGCGATACGCAGTATTTT. Its translation: CASSTFITGDTQYF.

This clonotype was counted between two and nine times. The genes are TRBV7-9 and TRBJ2-5; D might be TRBD1 (6 bases). There are 13 residues in the CDR3. The germline gives CDR1 SEHNR, CDR2 FQNEAQ (reference sequence). CDR3 sequence reads: CATTTGWSETQYF. CDR3 DNA sequence: TGTGCTACTACCACAGGGTGGTCAGAGACCCAGTACTTC.

V is TRBV7-6 and J is TRBJ2-7; D unclear. Germline loops: CDR1 SGHVS, CDR2 FNYEAQ. Between the trimmed V and J ends, which lost 0 bases and 6 bases, there was a span of 12 bases. The CDR3 spans 14 residues. CDR3 bases: TGTGCCAGCAGCTTAGCAGGAGCAGGTTCCGAGCAGTACTTC. It translates to CASSLAGAGSEQYF.

This clonotype has just a few counts. The gene calls are TRBV12-3 or TRBV12-4 and TRBJ2-2; possibly TRBD2 for D (5 bases). The length of the CDR3 is 15 residues. V was clipped by 4 bases and J by 3 bases, with 12 bases between them. The CDR3 nucleotides read TGTGCCAGCAGTTACGGGGAATTGTACACCGGGGAGCTGTTTTTT. It encodes CASSYGELYTGELFF.

J is TRBJ2-7 and V is TRBV6-2 or TRBV6-3, with a possible D match to TRBD2 (5 bases). Germline V gives CDR1 MNHEY, CDR2 SVGEGT. The CDR3 contains 12 residues. V was clipped by 6 bases and J by 2 bases, with 8 bases between them. The CDR3 reads CASRDWTYEQYF. CDR3 bases: TGTGCCAGCAGGGACTGGACCTACGAGCAGTACTTC.

The rearrangement uses TRBV7-9 and TRBJ2-5, with 8 positions matching TRBD1. Unmatched junction bases numbered 9, after V lost 8 bases and J lost 4 bases. The germline gives CDR1 SEHNR, CDR2 FQNEAQ (reference sequence). The CDR3 has 14 amino acids. The CDR3 loop reads CASLGQGDLETQYF. The CDR3 coding sequence is TGTGCCAGCCTCGGACAGGGAGATTTAGAGACCCAGTACTTC.

This clonotype was recorded a few times. The CDR3 nucleotides read TGCAGTGCTAGTTTAGGTTCCGCGGAGCAGCCCCAGCATTTT. Its protein product is CSASLGSAEQPQHF. This sequence joins TRBV20-1 and TRBJ1-5, with D hard to call. V lost 3 bases and J 7 bases, leaving 16 bases between the germline ends. Germline V gives CDR1 DFQATT, CDR2 SNEGSKA (reference sequence). The CDR3 runs 14 residues.

The chain is built from TRBV20-1 and TRBJ1-1; TRBD1 matches at 7 bases. After removal of 3 bases from V and 3 bases from J, the junction contained 10 bases not matched to a gene. There are 15 residues in the CDR3. CDR1 is DFQATT and CDR2 is SNEGSKA in the germline V gene (reference sequence). The CDR3 reads CSARGYTGEHTEAFF. Here the CDR3 DNA reads TGCAGTGCTAGGGGGTACACAGGGGAACACACTGAAGCTTTCTTT.

This clonotype was found a few times. DNA of the CDR3: TGTGCCAGCAGCTTAGGACAGGGGATAAACATTCAGTACTTC. Protein: CASSLGQGINIQYF. V is TRBV7-8 and J is TRBJ2-4; 8 bases are shared with TRBD1. V lost 1 base to trimming and J lost 6 bases; unmatched junction nucleotides: 2. CDR3 size: 14 residues. The germline V gene has CDR1 SGHVS and CDR2 FQNEAQ.

CDR3 residues: CASSPVWGEGNQPQHF. The CDR3 nucleotides read TGCGCCAGCAGCCCAGTTTGGGGGGAGGGCAATCAGCCCCAGCATTTT. The rearrangement links TRBV4-1 to TRBJ1-5; D may be TRBD1 (5 bases). The CDR3 is 16 residues long. CDR1 is MGHRA and CDR2 is YSYEKL in the germline V gene. Trimming took 4 bases from V and 2 from J, leaving 15 bases between them.

The chain is built from TRBV6-2 or TRBV6-3 and TRBJ2-7; 9 bases map to TRBD2. Germline V gene lookup returns CDR1 MNHEY and CDR2 SVGEGT. The CDR3 is made up of 15 amino acids. The ends lost 6 bases at V and 5 bases at J; junction bases unmatched: 11. The CDR3 reads CASRDSGRYIHEQYF. The CDR3, as DNA: TGTGCCAGCAGAGACAGCGGGAGGTATATCCACGAGCAGTACTTC.

This clonotype was seen a few times. The chain carries TRBV19 and TRBJ2-2; 9 bases are a match to TRBD1. The length of the CDR3 is 16 residues. Per the germline V gene, CDR1 is LNHDA and CDR2 is SQIVND (reference sequence). V lost 7 bases, J lost 4 bases, and 10 bases stayed unmatched. CDR3 DNA: TGTGCCAGTACACCGGGACAGGGAGATGGCACCGGGGAGCTGTTTTTT. This sequence encodes CASTPGQGDGTGELFF.

The chain combines TRBV29-1 with TRBJ2-5, with 9 bases identical to TRBD1. The CDR3 covers 12 residues. V was pared by 7 bases and J by 5 bases, with 5 bases of the junction left unmatched. CDR1 is SQVTM and CDR2 is ANQGSEA in the germline V gene. The CDR3 DNA reads TGCAGCGGGGGACAGGGAGAGGAGACCCAGTACTTC. Translation gives CSGGQGEETQYF. The whole variable domain, remainder taken from reference TRBV29-1 and TRBJ2-5, is SAVISQKPSRDICQRGTSLTIQCQVDSQVTMMFWYRQQPGQSLTLIATANQGSEATYESGFVIDKFPISRPNLTFSTLTVSNMSPEDSSIYLCSGGQGEETQYFGPGTRLLVL.

This clonotype came up many times. The chain carries TRBV7-9 and TRBJ1-5; D gene ambiguous. From germline, CDR1 is SEHNR and CDR2 FQNEAQ (reference sequence). Between the trimmed V and J ends, which lost 7 bases and 4 bases, there was a span of 14 bases. The CDR3 totals 14 residues. CDR3 in DNA: TGTGCCAGCACCTCAGCGGGGTGGAATCAGCCCCAGCATTTT. Amino acid sequence: CASTSAGWNQPQHF.

In its sample, this clonotype was seen a few times. The gene calls are TRBV18 and TRBJ2-7; 10 positions match TRBD1. The V segment lost 0 bases and the J segment 6 bases; nucleotides outside the gene matches: 5. The CDR3 runs 15 residues. The germline V gene has CDR1 KGHSH and CDR2 LQKENI. CDR3 residues: CASSPPGQGRREQYF. The CDR3, as DNA: TGTGCCAGCTCACCACCGGGACAGGGGAGGCGCGAGCAGTACTTC.

V gene TRBV7-9 combines with J gene TRBJ1-3, with 11 bases lining up with TRBD1. The V segment lost 5 bases and the J segment 0 bases; nucleotides outside the gene matches: 6. Germline V gene sequence: CDR1 SEHNR, CDR2 FQNEAQ (reference sequence). CDR3 length equals 17 residues. The CDR3 region is CASSPGQGAASGNTIYF. CDR3 nucleotide sequence: TGTGCCAGCAGCCCCGGACAGGGGGCTGCCTCTGGAAACACCATATATTTT. The variable domain in full, completed from reference TRBV7-9 and TRBJ1-3, reads DTGVSQNPRHKITKRGQNVTFRCDPISEHNRLYWYRQTLGQGPEFLTYFQNEAQLEKSRLLSDRFSAERPKGSFSTLEIQRTEQGDSAMYLCASSPGQGAASGNTIYFGEGSWLTVV.

This clonotype was observed many times. This rearrangement joins TRBV6-5 to TRBJ2-7; D tentatively reads TRBD1 or TRBD2 (5 bases each). Germline V CDR1 and CDR2: MNHEY, SVGAGI. This CDR3 is built from 15 residues. Trimming took 7 bases from V and 6 from J, leaving 22 bases between them. CDR3 DNA sequence: TGTGCCAGCAATTCCGGGACCCTTCTCTCAAGCGAGCAGTACTTC. Translation: CASNSGTLLSSEQYF.

The rearrangement links TRBV6-1 to TRBJ2-3; D gene uncertain. The CDR3 length is 18 residues. The V and J ends lost 2 bases and 2 bases respectively, with 20 bases between them. CDR1 is MNHNS, CDR2 SASEGT, per germline. CDR3 region: CASSERSQEIGPTDTQYF. DNA for the CDR3: TGTGCCAGCAGTGAAAGGAGTCAGGAGATTGGTCCCACAGATACGCAGTATTTT.

The CDR3 reads CASSQEFGRAGETQYF. As DNA, the CDR3 is TGTGCCAGCAGCCAAGAATTCGGGAGGGCAGGAGAGACCCAGTACTTC. The rearrangement links TRBV3-1 to TRBJ2-5; TRBD2 matches 8 bases. The germline V gene has CDR1 LGHDT and CDR2 YNNKEL (reference sequence). J lost 4 bases, V lost 0 bases, and 7 bases had no gene match. CDR3 length: 16 amino acids.

CDR3 in amino acids: CASSSRDRAFNEQYF. In nucleotides, the CDR3 is TGCGCCAGCAGCTCCCGGGACAGGGCGTTCAACGAGCAGTACTTC. The V and J genes are TRBV5-1 and TRBJ2-7; 9 bases align to TRBD1. Germline lookup yields CDR1 SGHRS and CDR2 YFSETQ. The CDR3 sequence is 15 residues long. J was trimmed by 5 bases and V by 3 bases; bases with no gene match: 9.

This clonotype was counted ten times or more. The chain is built from TRBV28 and TRBJ2-1; perhaps TRBD1 as D (6 bases). V lost 5 bases and J 12 bases, leaving 11 bases between the germline ends. The CDR3 contains 11 residues. Germline V gene lookup returns CDR1 MDHEN and CDR2 SYDVKM. The CDR3 bases are TGTGCCAGCAGTCCAGGGGACCGGCAGTTCTTC. Translating gives CASSPGDRQFF.

This chain joins TRBV6-2 or TRBV6-3 and TRBJ2-2; D is perhaps TRBD2 (6 bases). Per the germline V gene, CDR1 is MNHEY and CDR2 is SVGEGT. The CDR3 has 19 residues. Trimming took 7 bases from V and 2 from J, leaving 26 bases between them. In DNA, the CDR3 is TGTGCCAGCAAAATAAGGCCGGGAGTAACAGATTCCAACACCGGGGAGCTGTTTTTT. Translation gives CASKIRPGVTDSNTGELFF.

This clonotype was seen ten or more times. The chain recombines TRBV12-3 or TRBV12-4 with TRBJ1-1; TRBD1 might be the D (5 bases). The CDR3 loop spans 14 amino acids. Trimming took 5 bases from V and 0 from J, leaving 10 bases between them. The CDR3 reads CASSQGTLNTEAFF. CDR3 nucleotide sequence: TGTGCCAGCAGTCAGGGAACCCTGAACACTGAAGCTTTCTTT.

The chain couples TRBV9 to TRBJ2-3, with 14 positions matching TRBD2. With 4 bases clipped from V and 0 bases from J, the junction kept 16 bases outside the gene matches. Germline V gene data show CDR1 as SGDLS and CDR2 as YYNGEE. The CDR3 is 21 residues long. This chain's CDR3 is CASSPRWLGLAGGPSTDTQYF. DNA for the CDR3: TGTGCCAGCAGCCCTCGTTGGTTAGGACTAGCGGGGGGCCCTAGCACAGATACGCAGTATTTT.

This clonotype was seen many times. The J gene is TRBJ2-7, the V gene TRBV20-1, with D tentatively TRBD1 (6 bases). This CDR3 is built from 13 residues. Germline V gene sequence: CDR1 DFQATT, CDR2 SNEGSKA (reference sequence). The germline V and J ends were trimmed by 0 bases and 4 bases, with 10 bases remaining between them. CDR3: CSARDPGAYEQYF. For the CDR3, the DNA is TGCAGTGCTAGAGATCCAGGGGCTTACGAGCAGTACTTC.

In this sample, this clonotype turned up a few times. This chain uses TRBV6-1 with TRBJ1-2; D may be TRBD1 (5 bases). This CDR3 has 14 amino acids. Germline V lookup: CDR1 MNHNS, CDR2 SASEGT. The V end lost 6 bases, the J end lost 3 bases, and 14 bases lay between the germline ends. Here the CDR3 reads CASSPGGLDYGYTF. DNA for the CDR3: TGTGCCAGCAGCCCCGGGGGTTTGGACTATGGCTACACCTTC.

The J gene is TRBJ2-1, the V gene TRBV5-6; D unclear. This CDR3 spans 11 amino acids. The ends were cut back, 0 bases at V and 9 bases at J, with 4 bases in the middle. Germline CDR1 reads SGHDT; CDR2 reads YYEEEE. Here the CDR3 reads CASSLEIEQFF. As DNA, the CDR3 is TGTGCCAGCAGCTTGGAGATTGAGCAGTTCTTC.

This clonotype was recorded at least ten times. J is TRBJ2-7 and V is TRBV27; unclear D gene. This CDR3 spans 10 amino acids. The V gene lost 3 bases and the J gene lost 5 bases, with 2 bases spanning the gap. Germline CDR1 reads MNHEY; CDR2 reads SMNVEV (reference sequence). The CDR3 DNA follows: TGTGCCAGCAGTTTGAACGAGCAGTACTTC. It codes for CASSLNEQYF.

This clonotype was counted only a few times. The rearrangement links TRBV5-1 to TRBJ1-1; no definite D call. The germline V gene has CDR1 SGHRS and CDR2 YFSETQ. The CDR3 sequence is 12 residues long. Trimming removed 2 bases at V and 11 bases at J, with 13 bases between. The CDR3 loop reads CASSFDDLGAFF. CDR3 in DNA: TGCGCCAGCAGCTTTGACGACTTGGGGGCTTTCTTT.

A few counts support this clonotype. The V call is TRBV6-5, the J call TRBJ2-3, with a possible D match to TRBD1 (6 bases). The CDR3 has 18 amino acids. The ends were cut back, 2 bases at V and 1 base at J, with 19 bases in the middle. Germline V gene lookup returns CDR1 MNHEY and CDR2 SVGAGI. CDR3 nucleotides: TGTGCCAGCAGTTACCGCGATACAGGGTGGATGGGCACAGATACGCAGTATTTT. This codes for CASSYRDTGWMGTDTQYF.